This T cell receptor beta chain derives from a study of cytomegalovirus exposure and HLA in healthy donors. Broader study findings: As a later analysis revealed, the rate of TCR association differed by HLA locus, with DRB1 most and HLA-C fewest.

The study ran its PCR with 60 Vbeta and 13 Jbeta primers. Generated by immunoSEQ multiplex PCR, the TCRdb table keeps only in-frame clones and is missing some. The table lists about 130,000 clones, with more than 1.5% in the top ten. Concerning this clone: The antigen remains undetermined.

Trimming removed 0 bases at V and 1 base at J, with 7 bases between. Per the germline V gene, CDR1 is GTSNPN and CDR2 is SVGIG (reference sequence). The CDR3 spans 14 residues. The chain has TRBV30 and TRBJ1-5; D is ambiguous. This TCR derives from a man aged 18-30 years in good health and CMV-seronegative. Source material: PBMCs. The CDR3 is CAWSVLASNQPQHF. The CDR3 coding sequence is TGTGCCTGGAGTGTACTTGCAAGCAATCAGCCCCAGCATTTT.